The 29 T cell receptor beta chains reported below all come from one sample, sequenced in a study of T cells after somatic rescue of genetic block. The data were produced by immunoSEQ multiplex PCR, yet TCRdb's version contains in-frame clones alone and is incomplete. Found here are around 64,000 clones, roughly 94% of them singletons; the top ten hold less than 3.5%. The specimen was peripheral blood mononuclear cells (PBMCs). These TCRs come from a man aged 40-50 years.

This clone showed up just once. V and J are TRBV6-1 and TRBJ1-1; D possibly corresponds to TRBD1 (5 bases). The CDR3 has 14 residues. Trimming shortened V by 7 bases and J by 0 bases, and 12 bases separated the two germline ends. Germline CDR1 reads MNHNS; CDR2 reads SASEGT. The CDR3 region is CASTRGTVNTEAFF. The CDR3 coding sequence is TGTGCCAGCACCAGAGGGACGGTGAACACTGAAGCTTTCTTT.

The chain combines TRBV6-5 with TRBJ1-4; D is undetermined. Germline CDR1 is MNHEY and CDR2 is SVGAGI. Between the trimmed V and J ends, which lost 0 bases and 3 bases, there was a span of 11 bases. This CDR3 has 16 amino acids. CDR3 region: CASSYSNSRSNEKLFF. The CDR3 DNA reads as TGTGCCAGCAGTTACTCGAATTCCAGATCTAATGAAAAACTGTTTTTT.

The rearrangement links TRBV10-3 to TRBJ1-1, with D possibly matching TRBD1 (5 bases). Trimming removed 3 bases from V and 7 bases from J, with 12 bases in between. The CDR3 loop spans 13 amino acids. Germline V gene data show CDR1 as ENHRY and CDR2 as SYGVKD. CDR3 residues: CAISERAGVEAFF. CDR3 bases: TGTGCCATCAGTGAACGAGCGGGGGTTGAAGCTTTCTTT.

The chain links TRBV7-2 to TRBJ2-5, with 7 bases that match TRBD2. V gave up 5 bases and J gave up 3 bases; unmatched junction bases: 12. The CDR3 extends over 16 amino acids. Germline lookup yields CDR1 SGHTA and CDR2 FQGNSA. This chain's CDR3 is CASSTKVGGSEETQYF. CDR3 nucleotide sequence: TGTGCCAGCAGCACCAAGGTGGGCGGGAGCGAAGAGACCCAGTACTTC.

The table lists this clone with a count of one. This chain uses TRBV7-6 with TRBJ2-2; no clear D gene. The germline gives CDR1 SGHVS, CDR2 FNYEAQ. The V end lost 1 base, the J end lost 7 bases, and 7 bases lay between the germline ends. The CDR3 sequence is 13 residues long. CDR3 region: CASSLGALGELFF. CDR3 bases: TGTGCCAGCAGCTTAGGGGCACTCGGGGAGCTGTTTTTT.

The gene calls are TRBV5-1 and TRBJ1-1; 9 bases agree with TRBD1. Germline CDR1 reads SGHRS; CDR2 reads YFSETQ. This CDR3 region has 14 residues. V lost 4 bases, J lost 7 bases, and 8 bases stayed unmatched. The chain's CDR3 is CASSPKTDRGEAFF. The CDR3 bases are TGCGCCAGCAGCCCCAAGACGGACAGGGGTGAAGCTTTCTTT.

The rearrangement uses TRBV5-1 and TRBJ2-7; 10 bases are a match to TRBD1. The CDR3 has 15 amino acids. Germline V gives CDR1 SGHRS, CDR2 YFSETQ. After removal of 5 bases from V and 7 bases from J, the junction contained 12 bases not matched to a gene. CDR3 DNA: TGCGCCAGCAGTCCAAACCCGGGACAGGGGTTGGAGCAGTACTTC. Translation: CASSPNPGQGLEQYF.

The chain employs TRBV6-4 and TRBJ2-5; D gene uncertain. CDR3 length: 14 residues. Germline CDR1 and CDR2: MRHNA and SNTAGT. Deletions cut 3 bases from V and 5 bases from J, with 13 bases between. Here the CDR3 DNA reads TGTGCCAGCAGTGAGCAGCCACGGTTCGAGACCCAGTACTTC. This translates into CASSEQPRFETQYF.

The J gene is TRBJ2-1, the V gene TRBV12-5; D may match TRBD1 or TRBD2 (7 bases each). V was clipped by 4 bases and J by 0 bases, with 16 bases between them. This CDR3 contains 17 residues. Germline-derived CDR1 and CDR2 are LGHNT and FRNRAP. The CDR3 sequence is CASGSPGGGASYNEQFF. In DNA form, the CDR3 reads TGTGCTAGTGGTTCGCCAGGGGGGGGCGCCTCCTACAATGAGCAGTTCTTC. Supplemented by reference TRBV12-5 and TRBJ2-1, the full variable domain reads DARVTQTPRHKVTEMGQEVTMRCQPILGHNTVFWYRQTMMQGLELLAYFRNRAPLDDSGMPKDRFSAEMPDATLATLKIQPSEPRDSAVYFCASGSPGGGASYNEQFFGPGTRLTVL.

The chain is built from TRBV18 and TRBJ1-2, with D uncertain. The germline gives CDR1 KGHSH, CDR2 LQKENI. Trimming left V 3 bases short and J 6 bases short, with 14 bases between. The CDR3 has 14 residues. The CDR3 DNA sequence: TGTGCCAGCTCACCCCCAAGGAGGGATGATGGCTACACCTTC. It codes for CASSPPRRDDGYTF.

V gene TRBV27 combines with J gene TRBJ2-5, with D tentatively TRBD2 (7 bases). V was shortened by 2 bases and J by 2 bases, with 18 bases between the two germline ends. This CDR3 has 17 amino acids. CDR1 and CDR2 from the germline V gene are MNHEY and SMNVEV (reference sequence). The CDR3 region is CASSLEGVGGTQETQYF. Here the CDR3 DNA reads TGTGCCAGCAGTTTAGAGGGGGTGGGGGGGACGCAAGAGACCCAGTACTTC.

The CDR3 sequence is CASSYSDRGTGELFF. The CDR3 DNA sequence: TGTGCCAGCAGTTACTCCGACAGGGGCACCGGGGAGCTGTTTTTT. The J gene is TRBJ2-2, the V gene TRBV6-5; 8 bases are a match to TRBD1. Germline assignment: CDR1 MNHEY and CDR2 SVGAGI. This CDR3 region has 15 residues. Trimming removed 0 bases from V and 4 bases from J; junction bases left unmatched: 1.

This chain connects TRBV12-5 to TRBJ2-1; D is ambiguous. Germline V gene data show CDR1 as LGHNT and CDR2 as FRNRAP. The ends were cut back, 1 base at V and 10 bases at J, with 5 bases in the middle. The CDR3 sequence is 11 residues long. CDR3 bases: TGTGCTAGTGGTTTGGAGACAGAGCAGTTCTTC. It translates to CASGLETEQFF.

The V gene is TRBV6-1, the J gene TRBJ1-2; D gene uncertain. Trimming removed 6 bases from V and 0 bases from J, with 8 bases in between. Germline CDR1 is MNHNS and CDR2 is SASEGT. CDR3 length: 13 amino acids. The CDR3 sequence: CASRDGPNYGYTF. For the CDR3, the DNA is TGTGCCAGCAGGGACGGTCCTAACTATGGCTACACCTTC.

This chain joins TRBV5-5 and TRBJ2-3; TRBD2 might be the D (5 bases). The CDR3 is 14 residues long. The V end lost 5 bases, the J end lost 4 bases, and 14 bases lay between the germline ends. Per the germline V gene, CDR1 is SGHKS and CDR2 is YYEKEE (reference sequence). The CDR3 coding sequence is TGTGCCAGCAGTCCCACGGGGTGGGCAGATACGCAGTATTTT. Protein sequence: CASSPTGWADTQYF.

The CDR3 protein is CASSLVRDGAFGYTF. As DNA, the CDR3 is TGCGCCAGCAGCTTGGTAAGAGATGGGGCCTTTGGCTACACCTTC. The gene calls are TRBV5-1 and TRBJ1-2, with a possible D match to TRBD1 (5 bases). Germline CDR1 is SGHRS and CDR2 is YFSETQ. The CDR3 is 15 amino acids. Trimming removed 0 bases from V and 7 bases from J, with 16 bases in between.

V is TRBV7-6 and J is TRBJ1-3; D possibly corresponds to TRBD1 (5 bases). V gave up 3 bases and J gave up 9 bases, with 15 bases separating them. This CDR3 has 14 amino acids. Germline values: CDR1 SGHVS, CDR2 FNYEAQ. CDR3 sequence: CASSFRPVGVTIYF. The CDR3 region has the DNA TGTGCCAGCAGCTTCCGCCCCGTAGGGGTCACCATATATTTT. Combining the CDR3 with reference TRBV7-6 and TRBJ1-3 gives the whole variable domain GAGVSQSPRYKVTKRGQDVALRCDPISGHVSLYWYRQALGQGPEFLTYFNYEAQQDKSGLPNDRFSAERPEGSISTLTIQRTEQRDSAMYRCASSFRPVGVTIYFGEGSWLTVV.

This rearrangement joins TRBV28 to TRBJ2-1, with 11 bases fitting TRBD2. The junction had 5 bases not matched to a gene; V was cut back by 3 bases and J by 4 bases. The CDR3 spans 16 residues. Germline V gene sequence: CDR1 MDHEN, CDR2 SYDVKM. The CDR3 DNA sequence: TGTGCCAGCAGTTTTCTAGCGGGAGGTTTTTACAATGAGCAGTTCTTC. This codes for CASSFLAGGFYNEQFF.

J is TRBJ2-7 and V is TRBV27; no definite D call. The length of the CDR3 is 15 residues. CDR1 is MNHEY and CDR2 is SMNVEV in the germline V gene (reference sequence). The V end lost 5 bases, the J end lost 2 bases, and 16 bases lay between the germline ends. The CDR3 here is CASSPTLDGPYEQYF. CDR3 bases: TGTGCCAGCAGTCCCACCCTCGACGGCCCCTACGAGCAGTACTTC.

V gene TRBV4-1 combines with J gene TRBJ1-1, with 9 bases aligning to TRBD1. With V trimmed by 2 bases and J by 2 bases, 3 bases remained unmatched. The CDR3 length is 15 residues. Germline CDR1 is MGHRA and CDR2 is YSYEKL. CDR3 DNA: TGCGCCAGCAGCCAACACAGGGGGCTTAACACTGAAGCTTTCTTT. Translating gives CASSQHRGLNTEAFF.

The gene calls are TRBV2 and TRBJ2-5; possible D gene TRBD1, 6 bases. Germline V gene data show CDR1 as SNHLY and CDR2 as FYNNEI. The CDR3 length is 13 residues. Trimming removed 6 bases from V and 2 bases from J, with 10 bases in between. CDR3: CASSQDSQETQYF. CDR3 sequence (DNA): TGTGCCAGCAGCCAGGACAGTCAAGAGACCCAGTACTTC.

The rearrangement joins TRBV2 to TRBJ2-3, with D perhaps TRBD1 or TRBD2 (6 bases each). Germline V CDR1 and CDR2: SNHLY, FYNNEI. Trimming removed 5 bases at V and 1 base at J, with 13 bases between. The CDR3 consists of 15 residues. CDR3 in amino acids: CASSWGALGTDTQYF. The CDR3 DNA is TGTGCCAGCAGTTGGGGGGCTTTGGGCACAGATACGCAGTATTTT.

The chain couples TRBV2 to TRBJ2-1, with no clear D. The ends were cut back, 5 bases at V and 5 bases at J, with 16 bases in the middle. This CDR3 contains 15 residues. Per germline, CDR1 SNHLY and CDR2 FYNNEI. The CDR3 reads CASSRLSGKNNEQFF. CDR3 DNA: TGTGCCAGCAGTCGGCTTTCTGGGAAAAACAATGAGCAGTTCTTC.

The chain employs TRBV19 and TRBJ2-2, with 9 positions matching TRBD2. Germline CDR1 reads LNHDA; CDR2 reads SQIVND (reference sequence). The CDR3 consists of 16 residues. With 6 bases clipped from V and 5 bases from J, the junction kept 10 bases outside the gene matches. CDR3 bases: TGTGCCAGTAGCTTCTCCGCGGGAGGGTTAACCGGGGAGCTGTTTTTT. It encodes CASSFSAGGLTGELFF.

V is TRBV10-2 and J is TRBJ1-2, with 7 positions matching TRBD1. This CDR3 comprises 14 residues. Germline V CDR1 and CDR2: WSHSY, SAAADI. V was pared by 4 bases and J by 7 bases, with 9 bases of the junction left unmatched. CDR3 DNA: TGCGCCAGCAGTGGGACCCGACAGGGTGGTGGCTACACCTTC. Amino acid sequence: CASSGTRQGGGYTF.

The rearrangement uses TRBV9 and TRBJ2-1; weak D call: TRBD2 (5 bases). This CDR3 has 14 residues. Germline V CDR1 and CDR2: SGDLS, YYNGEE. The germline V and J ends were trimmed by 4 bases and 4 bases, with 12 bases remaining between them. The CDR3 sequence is CASSTGFLYNEQFF. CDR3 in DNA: TGTGCCAGCAGCACGGGGTTCCTTTACAATGAGCAGTTCTTC.

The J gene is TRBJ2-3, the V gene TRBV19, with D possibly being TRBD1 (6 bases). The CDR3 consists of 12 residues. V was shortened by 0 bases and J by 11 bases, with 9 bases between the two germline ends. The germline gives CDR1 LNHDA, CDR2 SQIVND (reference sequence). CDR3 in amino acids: CASSIEAGVQYF. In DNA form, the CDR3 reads TGTGCCAGTAGTATAGAGGCAGGGGTGCAGTATTTT.

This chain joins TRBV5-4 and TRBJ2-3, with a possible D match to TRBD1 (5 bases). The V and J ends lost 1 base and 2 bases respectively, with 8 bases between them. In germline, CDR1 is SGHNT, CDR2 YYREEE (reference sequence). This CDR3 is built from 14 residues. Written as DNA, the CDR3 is TGTGCCAGCAGCTTGACGACAGCCACAGATACGCAGTATTTT. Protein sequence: CASSLTTATDTQYF.

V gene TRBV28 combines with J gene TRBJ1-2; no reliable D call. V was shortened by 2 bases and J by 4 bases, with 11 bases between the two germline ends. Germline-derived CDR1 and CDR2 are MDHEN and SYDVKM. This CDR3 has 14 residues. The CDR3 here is CASSLSQPVYGYTF. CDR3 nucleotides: TGTGCCAGCAGTTTAAGTCAGCCTGTCTATGGCTACACCTTC.